This TCR beta chain was obtained from a study of shared clonotypes between healthy human individuals. The run depth of the assay was deep. This table comes from immunoSEQ multiplex PCR, and its TCRdb copy is limited to in-frame clones, with some not included. The table includes roughly 2.5 million clones, more than 90% detected once. Caucasian adults living in Nashville, Tennessee, provided all samples. Germline-derived CDR1 and CDR2 are MNHEY and SVGAGI. With 11 bases removed from V and 2 bases from J, the gap between germline ends came to 13 bases. CDR3 length: 13 residues. Input material: naive CD4+ T cells sorted from blood. Subset denoted: CD45RA+ positively selected. The chain links TRBV6-5 to TRBJ2-1; D remains ambiguous. The sequence was collected from a man aged 18 to 29 in good health. In nucleotides, the CDR3 is TGTGCCTCCCGGGTGCCGGCCTACAATGAGCAGTTCTTC. Translation: CASRVPAYNEQFF.